The entry below gives a single TCR beta chain sequence along with its context. The antigen is not known. All of the isolated RNA was reverse transcribed, so expressed TCRB transcripts were sequenced. Clones were sequenced by immunoSEQ multiplex PCR, and TCRdb holds only the in-frame ones, with some missing. This table has around 160,000 clones, 50% to 70% appearing once. These data come from a study of beta chain features in type 1 diabetes. Points from the study as a whole: Shortening that was moderate but significant affected the TCRB CDR3s of Type 1 diabetes patients in all four CD4+ subsets.

Sorting that relied on CD45RO/CCR7/CD25/CD127/CD95/CD27 yielded CD4+ naive, central memory, regulatory and stem cell-like memory cells. The source of this sequence is a man aged 25-40 years with type 1 diabetes. The sample consisted of naive CD4+ T cells from blood.

Written as DNA, the CDR3 is TGTGCCTGCTCCGGGACAGGGGTAGCTGATACGCAGTATTTT. Amino acid sequence: CACSGTGVADTQYF. This rearrangement joins TRBV30 to TRBJ2-3; 10 bases are shared with TRBD1. Trimming took 6 bases from V and 6 from J; bases not matched to a gene: 9. This CDR3 contains 14 residues. Germline CDR1 GTSNPN, CDR2 SVGIG (reference sequence). The whole variable domain, remainder taken from reference TRBV30 and TRBJ2-3, is SQTIHQWPATLVQPVGSPLSLECTVEGTSNPNLYWYRQAAGRGLQLLFYSVGIGQISSEVPQNLSASRPQDRQFILSSKKLLLSDSGFYLCACSGTGVADTQYFGPGTRLTVL.